This is a list of T cell receptor delta chains from one sample in a study of Vδ1+ human thymocytes. TCRdb re-analyzed the multiplex PCR reads via CATT. The sample shows around 76,000 delta-chain clones, about 38% of them seen only once. Specimen: Vdelta1+ gamma-delta thymocytes from the thymus. The receptors shown here come from a boy less than two years old who had congenital heart surgery. Each CDR3 is given with its conserved first and last residue. The D gene is left open where the match is weak. Size values are once, few and many counts, or a class for expanded clones, and some rows have none.

v_call,d_call,j_call,clone_size,cdr3_aa,cdr3_nt
TRDV2,TRDD3,TRDJ1,.,CACAAELGDTKKNWRVDKLIF,TGTGCCTGTGCCGCAGAACTGGGGGATACCAAAAAAAACTGGCGGGTCGATAAACTCATCTTT
TRDV1,TRDD3,TRDJ1,.,CALGELGYWGPRPADKLIF,TGTGCTCTTGGGGAACTGGGTTACTGGGGGCCTCGGCCCGCCGATAAACTCATCTTT
TRDV1,.,TRDJ1,.,CALGVGKYTDKLIF,TGTGCTCTTGGGGTCGGGAAATACACCGATAAACTCATCTTT
TRDV1,.,TRDJ2,few,CALGRDVLTAQLFF,TGTGCTCTTGGGAGGGACGTATTGACAGCACAACTCTTCTTT
TRDV2,.,TRDJ1,.,CACRHGCYTDKLIF,TGTGCCTGTCGACATGGATGCTACACCGATAAACTCATCTTT
TRDV1,.,TRDJ1,.,CALGEHYFLVYTDKLIF,TGTGCTCTTGGGGAGCATTACTTCCTGGTGTACACCGATAAACTCATCTTT
TRDV1,.,TRDJ1,.,CALGEPLSSGTLYTDKLIF,TGTGCTCTTGGGGAGCCCTTAAGCTCCGGAACTCTGTACACCGATAAACTCATCTTT
TRDV1,TRDD3,TRDJ2,few,CALGLRLGAATAQLFF,TGTGCTCTTGGGCTTCGCCTGGGGGCCGCGACAGCACAACTCTTCTTT
TRDV1,TRDD3,TRDJ1,few,CALGVKPPTCRTGGYTDKLIF,TGTGCTCTTGGGGTTAAACCTCCTACCTGCCGTACTGGGGGGTACACCGATAAACTCATCTTT
TRDV1,TRDD3,TRDJ1,few,CALGELFILGGGYGNTDKLIF,TGTGCTCTTGGGGAACTATTTATATTAGGAGGGGGATACGGGAACACCGATAAACTCATCTTT
TRDV1,TRDD3,TRDJ1,.,CALGEGVRPFYLHYWGIRSSIMGLIF,TGTGCTCTTGGGGAGGGGGTGAGGCCCTTCTACCTTCATTACTGGGGGATACGCTCAAGCATAATGGGACTCATCTTT
TRDV1,.,TRDJ1,few,CALGAFLFLPRGINDKLIF,TGTGCTCTTGGGGCCTTCCTCTTCCTACCCCGGGGGATCAACGATAAACTCATCTTT
TRDV2,TRDD3,TRDJ1,.,CAIHRANSLGDPYTDKLIF,TGTGCCATCCACAGGGCCAACTCTCTGGGGGATCCGTACACCGATAAACTCATCTTT
TRDV1,TRDD3,TRDJ1,.,CALLGDTGGTDKPIF,TGTGCTCTACTGGGGGATACTGGGGGCACCGATAAACCCATCTTT
TRDV1,.,TRDJ1,.,CALGELLKGGRYTNKLIF,TGTGCTCTTGGGGAACTCCTGAAGGGGGGACGGTACACCAATAAACTCATCTTT
TRDV1,TRDD3,TRDJ1,.,CALGDATGDSTDKLIF,TGTGCTCTTGGGGACGCTACGGGGGATAGTACCGATAAACTCATCTTT
TRDV1,TRDD3,TRDJ1,few,CALGELSYVLGDASTDKLIF,TGTGCTCTTGGGGAACTCTCCTACGTACTGGGGGATGCCAGCACCGATAAACTCATCTTT
TRDV1,TRDD3,TRDJ1,few,CALGERGWKWGTLNNADKLIF,TGTGCTCTTGGGGAACGAGGGTGGAAATGGGGGACCCTCAATAACGCCGATAAACTCATCTTT
TRDV1,TRDD3,TRDJ1,.,CALGVNDEIRIGGYGADKLIF,TGTGCTCTTGGGGTGAACGACGAAATTCGCATTGGGGGATACGGGGCCGATAAACTCATCTTT
TRDV1,.,TRDJ1,.,CALGELARVPKQVDKLIF,TGTGCTCTTGGGGAACTAGCTCGGGTTCCTAAGCAGGTGGATAAACTCATCTTT
TRDV1,TRDD3,TRDJ1,.,CALGEPPHCFRQVLGDTQKTDKLIF,TGTGCTCTTGGGGAACCTCCGCATTGCTTCCGCCAGGTACTGGGGGATACGCAGAAGACCGATAAACTCATCTTT
TRDV1,TRDD3,TRDJ1,few,CALGETPPPHWGIRLRFTDKLIF,TGTGCTCTTGGGGAAACGCCCCCTCCCCACTGGGGGATACGCCTACGCTTCACCGATAAACTCATCTTT
TRDV1,TRDD3,TRDJ1,.,CALGGSLKHYGGYAQSKLIF,TGTGCTCTTGGGGGATCCTTAAAACATTATGGGGGATACGCGCAGAGTAAACTCATCTTT